This is a list of T cell receptor beta chains from one sample in a study of blood T cells in healthy people across ages. TCRdb analysed the 5' RACE reads with MiXCR anew, one entry per CDR3 protein. This repertoire shows over 1,300,000 distinct CDR3 sequences, approximately 63% found once; its top ten account for over 5.5%. Sequences were obtained from blood. The source is a man between 18 and 29 years old in good health. Both conserved end residues are part of each CDR3. The order of the fields is V gene, CDR3 protein.

v_gene: TRBV7-9; CDR3aa: CASSGGTGYYTDTQYF
v_gene: TRBV5-5; CDR3aa: CASSSWTRNGETQYF
v_gene: TRBV20-1; CDR3aa: CSARGPGGQYF
v_gene: TRBV29-1; CDR3aa: CSTTRGNTEAFF
v_gene: TRBV4-3; CDR3aa: CASSQETGYSGNEQYF
v_gene: TRBV5-1; CDR3aa: CASKPPQGRTEAFF
v_gene: TRBV2; CDR3aa: CAERVLGKTQYF
v_gene: TRBV24-1; CDR3aa: CATSRTDNTGELFF
v_gene: TRBV15; CDR3aa: CATGTSYEQYF
v_gene: TRBV12-3/TRBV12-4; CDR3aa: CARTDENEKLFF
v_gene: TRBV18; CDR3aa: CASSPTGYPYEQYF
v_gene: TRBV7-9; CDR3aa: CASSPLRYGGQDQPQHF
v_gene: TRBV4-1; CDR3aa: CASSQVAQTYEQYF
v_gene: TRBV4-1; CDR3aa: CASSPRDGLSTDAQYF
v_gene: TRBV20-1; CDR3aa: CSARTPGLNTEAFF
v_gene: TRBV15; CDR3aa: CATGQADYPYSYNEQFF
v_gene: TRBV5-1; CDR3aa: CASSLAEHHNEQFF
v_gene: TRBV3-1; CDR3aa: CASSQAQREQFF
v_gene: TRBV6-5; CDR3aa: CASSYSMETSGRRHYNEQFF
v_gene: TRBV20-1; CDR3aa: CSANPFSGGGYEQYF
v_gene: TRBV9; CDR3aa: CASSVGDGGSTDTQYF
v_gene: TRBV29-1; CDR3aa: CSVEELWASNQDEQFF
v_gene: TRBV3-1; CDR3aa: CASSQDQEFSSTDTQYF
v_gene: TRBV20-1; CDR3aa: CSARLLAVLKGNEQFF
v_gene: TRBV30; CDR3aa: CAWSVQVANYGYTF
v_gene: TRBV12-3/TRBV12-4; CDR3aa: CASSFRGQANYGYTF
v_gene: TRBV10-2; CDR3aa: CASSESWAYNEQFF
v_gene: TRBV9; CDR3aa: CASSAPPDRLDSPNYGYTF
v_gene: TRBV9; CDR3aa: CASSVEGKHSSYEQYF
v_gene: TRBV7-6; CDR3aa: CASSFPWAPEQQETQFF
v_gene: TRBV28; CDR3aa: CASSPTGKLSNYGYTF
v_gene: TRBV3-1; CDR3aa: CASREPLNEKLFF
v_gene: TRBV20-1; CDR3aa: CSARRGANSNQPQHF